Listed below are T cell receptor beta chains from one sample, sequenced in a study of identical twins. TCRdb fed the 5' RACE reads into MiXCR, producing one record per CDR3 protein. Of 350,000 to 600,000 distinct CDR3 sequences listed, 13% to 15% are singletons. The same specimen was also included in a second study, on yellow fever vaccine responses in identical twins.

Sequences were obtained from CD4+ T cells sorted from blood. Every receptor here comes from a woman aged 18-29 years in good health. CDR3s include the opening cysteine and the closing phenylalanine or tryptophan. A D gene is named only where the DNA matches it firmly. Size tells how often a clone was seen (once, few, many) or the class of an expanded clone, and some rows leave it out.

TRBV7-3	TRBJ2-7	NA	few	TGTGCCAGCAGCTTAAGGGCCGTCGGGGTAGGCGGCTCCTACGAGCAGTACTTC	CASSLRAVGVGGSYEQYF
TRBV12-3/TRBV12-4	TRBJ2-1	NA	many	TGTGCCAGCAGTACCAATGAGCAGTTCTTC	CASSTNEQFF
TRBV14	TRBJ2-1	TRBD2	NA	TGTGCCATCGGAAGCGGGGGTCACAATGAGCAGTTCTTC	CAIGSGGHNEQFF
TRBV5-5	TRBJ2-2	TRBD2	NA	TGTGCCAGCAGCTTGCGGGCGGGGGGCGACGCGGCCGGGGAGCTGTTTTTT	CASSLRAGGDAAGELFF
TRBV20-1	TRBJ2-1	TRBD2	NA	TGCAGTGCTAGACCCCGGAGATTGGGACTAGCGGGCCTAAATGAGCAGTTCTTC	CSARPRRLGLAGLNEQFF
TRBV6-5	TRBJ1-1	TRBD1	few	TGTGCCAGCAACGGACAGGGATACACTGAAGCTTTCTTT	CASNGQGYTEAFF
TRBV5-1	TRBJ2-1	TRBD1	few	TGCGCCAGCAGCTACCACGGGACAGGGATTGTGCATGAGCAGTTCTTC	CASSYHGTGIVHEQFF
TRBV5-4	TRBJ2-1	NA	NA	TGTGCCAGCAGCTTGTGGCAGGGCAATGAGCAGTTCTTC	CASSLWQGNEQFF
TRBV20-1	TRBJ2-2	NA	NA	TGCAGTGCTAGAGAGGGGACGGGGACCGGGGAGCTGTTTTTT	CSAREGTGTGELFF
TRBV7-9	TRBJ2-7	NA	many	TGTGCCAGCAGCTTAGGTAGCCGTTACGAGCAGTACTTC	CASSLGSRYEQYF
TRBV20-1	TRBJ2-7	NA	few	TGCAGTGCTAGAGCAGTGGGCTACGAGCAGTACTTC	CSARAVGYEQYF
TRBV25-1	TRBJ1-6	NA	NA	TGTGCCAGCAGAAAAGGGGTCTTCTCACCCCTCCACTTT	CASRKGVFSPLHF
TRBV2	TRBJ2-3	TRBD2	NA	TGTGCCAGCATCCAGACGGGACTATCCACAGATACGCAGTATTTT	CASIQTGLSTDTQYF
TRBV28	TRBJ2-7	NA	NA	TGTGCCAGTCACCGGCTAGCTGGCGAGCAGTACTTC	CASHRLAGEQYF
TRBV6-2/TRBV6-3	TRBJ2-7	TRBD1	few	TGTGCCAGCAGTTACCGGACAGGGGATACCTACGAGCAGTACTTC	CASSYRTGDTYEQYF
TRBV12-3/TRBV12-4	TRBJ1-4	NA	NA	TGTGCCAGCAGTTTAACCAGGGACTCCATGGGGGCAACTAATGAAAAACTGTTTTTT	CASSLTRDSMGATNEKLFF
TRBV10-3	TRBJ2-3	NA	NA	TGTGCCATCAGTGGGGGGGTGGGAGATACGCAGTATTTT	CAISGGVGDTQYF
TRBV2	TRBJ1-4	TRBD1	NA	TGTGCCAGCAGACAGGGGGCCGGTAATGAAAAACTGTTTTTT	CASRQGAGNEKLFF
TRBV7-8	TRBJ2-7	NA	few	TGTGCCAGCAGCTTCTCAGGAGTCGGGTTCGAGCAGTACTTC	CASSFSGVGFEQYF
TRBV12-3/TRBV12-4	TRBJ2-6	NA	NA	TGTGCCATCAGTTTAATCCTGGGGATGGGCTCTGGGGCCAACGTCCTGACTTTC	CAISLILGMGSGANVLTF
TRBV20-1	TRBJ2-7	TRBD2	NA	TGCAGTGCTTCCGATAGCGGGAAGGGACCTAACTACGAGCAGTACTTC	CSASDSGKGPNYEQYF
TRBV20-1	TRBJ2-1	NA	NA	TGCAGTGCTAGGGGACCTTTAGCGGACAATGAGCAGTTCTTC	CSARGPLADNEQFF
TRBV4-3	TRBJ2-7	NA	few	TGCGCCAGCAGCCAAGTTGGGGTAGGGATGACGCCCTACGAGCAGTACTTC	CASSQVGVGMTPYEQYF
TRBV5-1	TRBJ1-6	NA	few	TGCGCCAGCAATGGCGGATATAATTCACCCCTCCACTTT	CASNGGYNSPLHF
TRBV20-1	TRBJ2-5	NA	NA	TGCAGTGTACCCAGGGTGGAGACCCAGTACTTC	CSVPRVETQYF
TRBV9	TRBJ2-3	NA	NA	TGTGCCAGCAGCGTGAGTCTTAGCGGTGGGATCGCAGATACGCAGTATTTT	CASSVSLSGGIADTQYF
TRBV20-1	TRBJ2-2	NA	NA	TGCAGTGCTAGAAAGGGGGCGAACACCGGGGAGCTGTTTTTT	CSARKGANTGELFF
TRBV29-1	TRBJ2-3	NA	few	TGCAGCGTTGAGGTCGGGCTGACGACTCTTACAGATACGCAGTATTTT	CSVEVGLTTLTDTQYF
TRBV28	TRBJ2-2	NA	few	TGTGCCAGCATTTCGGAGAACACCGGGGAGCTGTTTTTT	CASISENTGELFF
TRBV5-1	TRBJ1-1	NA	few	TGCGCCAGCAGCTTCGGAGACCTGGGAGCTTTCTTT	CASSFGDLGAFF
TRBV27	TRBJ2-7	TRBD1	few	TGTGCCAGCAAGGACAGGGCCCACGAGCAGTACTTC	CASKDRAHEQYF
TRBV7-2	TRBJ2-3	NA	many	TGTGCCAGCAGTGACACAGATACGCAGTATTTT	CASSDTDTQYF
TRBV20-1	TRBJ2-7	TRBD1	few	TGCAGTGCCACCCGTGGACAGGGGGTGTCCTACGAGCAGTACTTC	CSATRGQGVSYEQYF
TRBV5-1	TRBJ2-7	NA	NA	TGCGCCAGCAGCTTGGAAGGCAGTTGGTACGAGCAGTACTTC	CASSLEGSWYEQYF
TRBV5-1	TRBJ1-4	TRBD1	few	TGCGCCAGCAGCATGACAGGGATTAGGGAAAAACTGTTTTTT	CASSMTGIREKLFF
TRBV24-1	TRBJ2-2	NA	few	TGTGCCACCAGTGATTTTACAAGGGACACCGGGGAGCTGTTTTTT	CATSDFTRDTGELFF